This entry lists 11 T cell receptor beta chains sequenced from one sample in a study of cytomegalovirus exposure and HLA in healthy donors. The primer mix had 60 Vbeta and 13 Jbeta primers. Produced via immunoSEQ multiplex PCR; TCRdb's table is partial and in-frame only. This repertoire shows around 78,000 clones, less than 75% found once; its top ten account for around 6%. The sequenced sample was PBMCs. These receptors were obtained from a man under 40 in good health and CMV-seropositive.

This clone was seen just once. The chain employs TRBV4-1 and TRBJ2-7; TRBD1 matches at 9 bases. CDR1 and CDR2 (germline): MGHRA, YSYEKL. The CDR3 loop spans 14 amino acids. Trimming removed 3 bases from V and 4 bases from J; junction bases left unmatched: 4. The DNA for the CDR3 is TGCGCCAGCAGCCAGCCGGGACAGGGTTACGAGCAGTACTTC. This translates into CASSQPGQGYEQYF.

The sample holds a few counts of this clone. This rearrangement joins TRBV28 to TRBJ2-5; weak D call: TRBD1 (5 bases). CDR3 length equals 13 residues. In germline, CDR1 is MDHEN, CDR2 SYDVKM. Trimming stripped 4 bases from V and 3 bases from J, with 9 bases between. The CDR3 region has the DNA TGTGCCAGCAGTTCCGACAGTAAAGAGACCCAGTACTTC. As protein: CASSSDSKETQYF.

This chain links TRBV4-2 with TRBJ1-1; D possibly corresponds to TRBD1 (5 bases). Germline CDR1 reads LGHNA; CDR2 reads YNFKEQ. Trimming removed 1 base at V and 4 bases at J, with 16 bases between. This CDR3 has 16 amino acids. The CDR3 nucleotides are TGTGCCAGCAGCCAAGTTGGGGCTCACCGGCTCACTGAAGCTTTCTTT. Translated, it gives CASSQVGAHRLTEAFF.

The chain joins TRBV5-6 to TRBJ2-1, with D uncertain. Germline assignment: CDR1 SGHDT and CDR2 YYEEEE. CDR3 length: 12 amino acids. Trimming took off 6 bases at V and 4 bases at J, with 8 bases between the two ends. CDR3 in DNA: TGTGCCAGCACCTCCTTATACAATGAGCAGTTCTTC. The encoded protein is CASTSLYNEQFF.

The CDR3 protein is CASSAPRFRLNKRRGYTF. DNA for the CDR3: TGTGCCAGCAGCGCTCCGAGGTTCAGACTTAATAAACGACGGGGCTACACCTTC. J is TRBJ1-2 and V is TRBV9; D remains unclear. Per germline, CDR1 SGDLS and CDR2 YYNGEE. V dropped 3 bases and J dropped 8 bases, with 29 bases sitting between them. The length of the CDR3 is 18 residues.

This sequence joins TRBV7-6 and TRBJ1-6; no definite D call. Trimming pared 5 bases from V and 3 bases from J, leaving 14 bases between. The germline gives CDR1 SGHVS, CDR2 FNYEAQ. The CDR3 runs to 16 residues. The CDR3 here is CASSHRGRDYNSPLHF. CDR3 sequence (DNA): TGTGCCAGCAGCCACCGAGGGCGGGACTATAATTCACCCCTCCACTTT. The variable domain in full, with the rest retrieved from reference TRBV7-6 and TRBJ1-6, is GAGVSQSPRYKVTKRGQDVALRCDPISGHVSLYWYRQALGQGPEFLTYFNYEAQQDKSGLPNDRFSAERPEGSISTLTIQRTEQRDSAMYRCASSHRGRDYNSPLHFGNGTRLTVT.

The CDR3 nucleotides are TGTGCCAGCAGCCAAGAGGGGGGGGCTGGAAACACCATATATTTT. It codes for CASSQEGGAGNTIYF. The chain employs TRBV4-2 and TRBJ1-3; maybe TRBD1 (5 bases). Germline assignment: CDR1 LGHNA and CDR2 YNFKEQ. V gave up 0 bases and J gave up 2 bases, with 8 bases separating them. This CDR3 spans 15 amino acids.

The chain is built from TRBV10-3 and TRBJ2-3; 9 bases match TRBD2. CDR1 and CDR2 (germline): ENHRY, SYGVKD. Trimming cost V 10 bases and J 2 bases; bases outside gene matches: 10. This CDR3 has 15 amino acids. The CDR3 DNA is TGTGCCACCGCGAGGCTAGCGGGGTACACAGATACGCAGTATTTT. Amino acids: CATARLAGYTDTQYF.

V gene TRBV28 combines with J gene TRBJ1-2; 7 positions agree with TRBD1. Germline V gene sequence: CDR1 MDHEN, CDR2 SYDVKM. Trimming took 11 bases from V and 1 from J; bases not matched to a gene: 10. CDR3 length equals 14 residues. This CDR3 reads CAGRDRDYNYGYTF. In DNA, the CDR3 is TGTGCCGGTAGAGACAGGGATTATAACTATGGCTACACCTTC.

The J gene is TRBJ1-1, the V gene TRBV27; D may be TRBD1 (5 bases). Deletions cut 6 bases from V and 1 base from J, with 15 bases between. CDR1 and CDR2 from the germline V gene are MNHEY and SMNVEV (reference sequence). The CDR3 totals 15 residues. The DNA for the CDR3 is TGTGCCAGCAGATATTCAACCGGGGGGAACACTGAAGCTTTCTTT. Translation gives CASRYSTGGNTEAFF.

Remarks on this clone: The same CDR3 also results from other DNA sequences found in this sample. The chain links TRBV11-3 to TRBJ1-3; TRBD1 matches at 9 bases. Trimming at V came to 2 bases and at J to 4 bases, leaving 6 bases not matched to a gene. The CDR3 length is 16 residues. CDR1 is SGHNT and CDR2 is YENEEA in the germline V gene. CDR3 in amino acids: CASSLRTGAAGNTIYF. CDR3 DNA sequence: TGTGCCAGCAGCTTACGGACAGGGGCGGCCGGAAACACCATATATTTT. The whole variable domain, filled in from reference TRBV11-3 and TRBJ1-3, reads EAGVVQSPRYKIIEKKQPVAFWCNPISGHNTLYWYLQNLGQGPELLIRYENEEAVDDSQLPKDRFSAERLKGVDSTLKIQPAELGDSAVYLCASSLRTGAAGNTIYFGEGSWLTVV.